These 25 T cell receptor beta chains originate from one sample sequenced in a study of blood T cell repertoires in COVID-19. Clones were sequenced by immunoSEQ multiplex PCR, and TCRdb holds only the in-frame ones, with some missing. Here the sample spans 90,000 to 120,000 clones, 65% to 90% being singletons. Sequencing was done on a sample of PBMCs or T cells enriched from blood (not recorded which). The receptor set was obtained from a woman aged 45-65 years who had recovered from COVID-19.

The CDR3: CASSLTGDKTQYF. The CDR3 nucleotides are TGTGCCAGCAGTTTAACAGGGGACAAGACCCAGTACTTC. The rearrangement links TRBV28 to TRBJ2-5, with 7 nucleotides matching TRBD1. J gave up 6 bases and V 2 bases, and 3 bases lay outside the gene matches. This CDR3 has 13 amino acids. Germline CDR1 is MDHEN and CDR2 is SYDVKM.

The chain is built from TRBV30 and TRBJ1-6; D is possibly TRBD1 (5 bases). Per germline, CDR1 GTSNPN and CDR2 SVGIG (reference sequence). The V end was cut by 5 bases, the J end by 5 bases, with 13 bases between. This CDR3 has 14 amino acids. The CDR3 spells CAWPTQVNNSPLHF. The CDR3 nucleotides read TGTGCCTGGCCGACACAGGTAAATAATTCACCCCTCCACTTT.

The DNA of the CDR3 is TGCGCCAGCAGAGCAGGGGCCATGAACACTGAAGCTTTCTTT. It yields the protein CASRAGAMNTEAFF. This chain links TRBV5-1 with TRBJ1-1; possibly TRBD1 for D (6 bases). This CDR3 is built from 14 residues. The V and J ends lost 5 bases and 0 bases respectively, with 11 bases between them. Germline CDR1 is SGHRS and CDR2 is YFSETQ.

The chain carries TRBV6-1 and TRBJ2-6; the D is unclear. The V end lost 4 bases, the J end lost 1 base, and 5 bases lay between the germline ends. This CDR3 has 14 amino acids. The germline gives CDR1 MNHNS, CDR2 SASEGT. The CDR3 is CASSVPSGANVLTF. Here the CDR3 DNA reads TGTGCCAGCAGTGTTCCTTCTGGGGCCAACGTCCTGACTTTC.

The chain couples TRBV12-3 or TRBV12-4 to TRBJ1-6; no firm D call. The V end was cut by 3 bases, the J end by 10 bases, with 7 bases between. The CDR3 runs 12 residues. The CDR3 DNA reads as TGTGCCAGCAGTTTGCCCAGATCACCCCTCCACTTT. Its protein is CASSLPRSPLHF.

This chain uses TRBV12-2 with TRBJ1-2; the table's D call TRBD1 went unverified against the DNA. TRBV12-2 is designated a pseudogene. The CDR3 runs 14 residues. The CDR3 sequence is CASRATGTVFGYTF. The DNA for the CDR3 is TGTGCAAGTCGGGCTACTGGGACAGTTTTTGGCTACACCTTC.

The chain carries TRBV27 and TRBJ1-5; D remains unclear. The CDR3 length is 15 residues. Germline-derived CDR1 and CDR2 are MNHEY and SMNVEV (reference sequence). Trimming took 4 bases from V and 2 from J, leaving 12 bases between them. The CDR3 bases are TGTGCCAGCAGTTCGAGTCCCGCCGGCAATCAGCCCCAGCATTTT. This translates into CASSSSPAGNQPQHF.

Written as DNA, the CDR3 is TGCGCCAGCAGCAGTGGACAGGGCTTTATGGAGACCCAGTACTTC. It yields the protein CASSSGQGFMETQYF. This sequence joins TRBV5-1 and TRBJ2-5; TRBD1 agrees at 8 bases. The CDR3 runs 15 residues. Germline V gene sequence: CDR1 SGHRS, CDR2 YFSETQ. The junction had 10 bases not matched to a gene; V was cut back by 4 bases and J by 5 bases.

This clone occurred once. The rearrangement links TRBV10-3 to TRBJ2-2, with 9 bases matching TRBD2. Trimming cost V 11 bases and J 2 bases; bases outside gene matches: 9. Germline values: CDR1 ENHRY, CDR2 SYGVKD. The CDR3 contains 15 residues. CDR3 sequence reads: CAAMTSGGNTGELFF. For the CDR3, the DNA is TGTGCCGCAATGACTAGCGGAGGAAACACCGGGGAGCTGTTTTTT.

V usage is TRBV28 and J usage is TRBJ2-7; 7 nucleotides agree with TRBD2. Trimming removed 3 bases from V and 5 bases from J; junction bases left unmatched: 16. CDR3 length: 17 amino acids. From germline, CDR1 is MDHEN and CDR2 SYDVKM. Here the CDR3 DNA reads TGTGCCAGCAGTTTCCCAGGACTGAACAAGGGAGGGCACGAGCAGTACTTC. Amino acids: CASSFPGLNKGGHEQYF.

The genes are TRBV18 and TRBJ1-5, with 7 positions matching TRBD1. The V segment lost 2 bases and the J segment 3 bases; nucleotides outside the gene matches: 1. Germline CDR1 is KGHSH and CDR2 is LQKENI. The CDR3 is 14 residues long. CDR3 loop: CASSPGQVNQPQHF. The DNA of the CDR3 is TGTGCCAGCTCACCAGGACAGGTCAATCAGCCCCAGCATTTT.

The chain recombines TRBV28 with TRBJ2-5, with 7 bases identical to TRBD2. The V segment lost 5 bases and the J segment 1 base; nucleotides outside the gene matches: 10. Germline V gene sequence: CDR1 MDHEN, CDR2 SYDVKM. The CDR3 contains 16 residues. Written as DNA, the CDR3 is TGTGCCAGCAGTACCCAAGCGGGGACGCTCCAAGAGACCCAGTACTTC. It specifies CASSTQAGTLQETQYF.

The genes are TRBV5-1 and TRBJ1-2; the D gene is possibly TRBD1 (5 bases). Germline V gives CDR1 SGHRS, CDR2 YFSETQ. Trimming removed 0 bases from V and 8 bases from J, with 20 bases in between. The CDR3 sequence is 16 residues long. The CDR3 protein is CASSLEGPPNPMGYTF. For the CDR3, the DNA is TGCGCCAGCAGCTTGGAGGGGCCACCCAACCCTATGGGCTACACCTTC.

This chain uses TRBV7-8 with TRBJ1-2; unclear D gene. V was trimmed by 5 bases and J by 6 bases, leaving 16 bases between them. CDR1 is SGHVS and CDR2 is FQNEAQ in the germline V gene. This CDR3 is built from 14 residues. The CDR3 DNA reads TGTGCCAGCAGCCCGAGCGAGGGTAGGAATGGCTACACCTTC. Translated, it gives CASSPSEGRNGYTF.

The chain carries TRBV5-1 and TRBJ2-3; D is possibly TRBD2 (5 bases). The CDR3 totals 14 residues. Trimming pared 2 bases from V and 3 bases from J, leaving 10 bases between. Germline CDR1 is SGHRS and CDR2 is YFSETQ. CDR3 DNA: TGCGCCAGCAGCTTCCAGGACTCAACAGATACGCAGTATTTT. Translated: CASSFQDSTDTQYF. The full variable domain, its missing parts supplied by reference TRBV5-1 and TRBJ2-3, is KAGVTQTPRYLIKTRGQQVTLSCSPISGHRSVSWYQQTPGQGLQFLFEYFSETQRNKGNFPGRFSGRQFSNSRSEMNVSTLELGDSALYLCASSFQDSTDTQYFGPGTRLTVL.

V usage is TRBV18 and J usage is TRBJ2-2, with D unresolved. CDR3 length equals 13 residues. Germline CDR1 is KGHSH and CDR2 is LQKENI. With 3 bases removed from V and 3 bases from J, the gap between germline ends came to 5 bases. CDR3 DNA: TGTGCCAGCTCACCCGACTACACCGGGGAGCTGTTTTTT. It is translated as CASSPDYTGELFF.

The chain joins TRBV7-2 to TRBJ2-7, with 9 bases lining up with TRBD2. Germline CDR1 SGHTA, CDR2 FQGNSA. CDR3 size: 15 residues. V shed 1 base, J shed 2 bases, and the junction held 3 bases outside the gene matches. The CDR3 coding sequence is TGTGCCAGCAGCTTAGGCGGGGGGGGGCCCTACGAGCAGTACTTC. Translation gives CASSLGGGGPYEQYF.

The V gene is TRBV10-1, the J gene TRBJ2-1; 8 nucleotides line up with TRBD2. The CDR3 runs 16 residues. V dropped 0 bases and J dropped 4; count of bases not matched to a gene: 5. Per the germline V gene, CDR1 is WNHNN and CDR2 is SYGVQD (reference sequence). In DNA form, the CDR3 reads TGCGCCAGCAGTGAGTCTAGCGGGAATTTGTACAATGAGCAGTTCTTC. This translates into CASSESSGNLYNEQFF.

The V and J genes are TRBV18 and TRBJ1-2, with 7 bases that match TRBD1. V shed 8 bases, J shed 4 bases, and the junction held 7 bases outside the gene matches. CDR1 and CDR2 (germline): KGHSH, LQKENI. The CDR3 has 13 residues. The CDR3 is CASTETGFYGYTF. The CDR3 DNA is TGTGCCAGCACCGAGACAGGGTTCTATGGCTACACCTTC.

The J gene is TRBJ1-1, the V gene TRBV7-9; 8 nucleotides align to TRBD1. V lost 7 bases and J lost 5; bases outside the gene matches: 3. The CDR3 has 12 residues. Looked up from germline, CDR1 is SEHNR and CDR2 is FQNEAQ (reference sequence). This chain's CDR3 is CASTTGVTEAFF. CDR3 nucleotides: TGTGCCAGCACGACAGGGGTAACTGAAGCTTTCTTT.

V usage is TRBV28 and J usage is TRBJ1-6; possible D gene TRBD1, 5 bases. Germline V gives CDR1 MDHEN, CDR2 SYDVKM. The CDR3 loop spans 15 amino acids. Between the trimmed V and J ends, which lost 3 bases and 5 bases, there was a span of 11 bases. CDR3 DNA: TGTGCCAGCAGTTTCCGGCCCAGGGATAATTCACCCCTCCACTTT. Its translation is CASSFRPRDNSPLHF. Combining the CDR3 with reference TRBV28 and TRBJ1-6 gives the whole variable domain DVKVTQSSRYLVKRTGEKVFLECVQDMDHENMFWYRQDPGLGLRLIYFSYDVKMKEKGDIPEGYSVSREKKERFSLILESASTNQTSMYLCASSFRPRDNSPLHFGNGTRLTVT.

This clone has just a few counts. This chain joins TRBV18 and TRBJ1-2, with TRBD1 matching 9 bases. The CDR3 length is 15 residues. Unmatched junction bases numbered 7, after V lost 3 bases and J lost 5 bases. CDR1 KGHSH and CDR2 LQKENI come from the germline V gene. Here the CDR3 DNA reads TGTGCCAGCTCACCCGGACAGGGGCCGGGATATGGCTACACCTTC. This translates into CASSPGQGPGYGYTF.

The CDR3 here is CASSRRDRGEKLFF. CDR3 nucleotides: TGTGCCAGCAGCCGCCGGGACAGGGGCGAAAAACTGTTTTTT. The chain joins TRBV3-1 (or the pseudogene TRBV3-2) to TRBJ1-4; 10 nucleotides match TRBD1. The V segment lost 4 bases and the J segment 8 bases; nucleotides outside the gene matches: 4. The CDR3 length is 14 residues. Germline V gene sequence: CDR1 LGHDT, CDR2 YNNKEL (reference sequence).

This sequence joins TRBV19 and TRBJ1-5, with 9 bases that match TRBD1. Germline values: CDR1 LNHDA, CDR2 SQIVND (reference sequence). This CDR3 contains 15 residues. The ends lost 3 bases at V and 9 bases at J; junction bases unmatched: 9. Here the CDR3 DNA reads TGTGCCAGTAGTATCCAGGGACAGGGACAGGGGCCCCAGCATTTT. Residues: CASSIQGQGQGPQHF.

This chain links TRBV18 with TRBJ1-1; D is ambiguous. The CDR3 is made up of 13 amino acids. Germline V lookup: CDR1 KGHSH, CDR2 LQKENI. Deletions cut 9 bases from V and 8 bases from J, with 19 bases between. The CDR3 loop is CASFFAGPTEAFF. Here the CDR3 DNA reads TGTGCCAGTTTTTTCGCGGGTCCCACCGAAGCTTTCTTT.